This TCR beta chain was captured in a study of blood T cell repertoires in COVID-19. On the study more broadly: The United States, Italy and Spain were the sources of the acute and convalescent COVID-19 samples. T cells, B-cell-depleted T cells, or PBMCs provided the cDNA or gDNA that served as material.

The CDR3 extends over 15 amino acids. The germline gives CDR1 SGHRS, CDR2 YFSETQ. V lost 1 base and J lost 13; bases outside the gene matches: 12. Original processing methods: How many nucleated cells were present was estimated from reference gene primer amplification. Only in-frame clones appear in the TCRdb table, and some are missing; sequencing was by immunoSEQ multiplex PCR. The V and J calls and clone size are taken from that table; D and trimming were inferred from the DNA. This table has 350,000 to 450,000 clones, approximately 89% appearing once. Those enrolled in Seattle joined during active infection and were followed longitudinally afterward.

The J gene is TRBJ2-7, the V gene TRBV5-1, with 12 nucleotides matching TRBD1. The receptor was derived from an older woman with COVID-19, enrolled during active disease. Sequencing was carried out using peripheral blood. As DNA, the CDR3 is TGCGCCAGCAGCTTGAGTCCGGGACAGGGGGCTGGCAGCTACTTC. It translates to CASSLSPGQGAGSYF. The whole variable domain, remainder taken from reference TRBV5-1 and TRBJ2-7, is KAGVTQTPRYLIKTRGQQVTLSCSPISGHRSVSWYQQTPGQGLQFLFEYFSETQRNKGNFPGRFSGRQFSNSRSEMNVSTLELGDSALYLCASSLSPGQGAGSYFGPGTRLTVT.